This TCR beta chain was recorded in a study of cytomegalovirus exposure and HLA in healthy donors. About the research overall: Around 85 million unique TCR sequences came from HLA-typed donors in an early release.

A word on this clone: The target antigen is unknown. The same CDR3 is also encoded by other DNA sequences in this sample.

13 Jbeta primers and 60 Vbeta primers were used for the PCR. Sequencing was performed with immunoSEQ multiplex PCR; in TCRdb, only in-frame clones are kept and a portion is missing. The repertoire holds about 120,000 clones, with approximately 80% as singletons. The CDR3 has 13 amino acids. Germline V gene data show CDR1 as MNHEY and CDR2 as SVGAGI. V dropped 0 bases and J dropped 5 bases, with 7 bases sitting between them. General observations from the study: Common viral pathogens were later found to be apparently linked to several of the most significant clusters. Roughly uniform sequencing depth across donors was assumed, possibly incorrectly. A later analysis reportedly identified an Asian-associated ancestry cluster as carrying fewer N-insertions than the approximately 730-donor mean.

J is TRBJ1-1 and V is TRBV6-5; D possibly corresponds to TRBD1 (5 bases). The sample comprised PBMCs. The sequence was obtained from a man between 25 and 39 years old in good health and CMV-seropositive. CDR3 region: CASSYSGVTEAFF. CDR3 sequence (DNA): TGTGCCAGCAGTTACTCAGGGGTAACTGAAGCTTTCTTT.